This entry lists 10 T cell receptor beta chains sequenced from one sample in a study of neoadjuvant anti-PD-1 for oral cavity cancer. Sequencing was performed with immunoSEQ multiplex PCR; in TCRdb, only in-frame clones are kept and a portion is missing. This table holds about 32,000 clones, 80% found once. Time point denoted: after neoadjuvant nivolumab, at surgical resection. The sample in question was PBMCs, obtained after nivolumab (anti-PD-1) treatment. The receptors originated from a person aged 35-80 years with oral cavity squamous cell carcinoma.

The genes are TRBV18 and TRBJ1-2; unclear D gene. The V end lost 5 bases, the J end lost 4 bases, and 11 bases lay between the germline ends. CDR1 KGHSH and CDR2 LQKENI come from the germline V gene. This CDR3 has 13 residues. CDR3 sequence reads: CASSEGTVYGYTF. Written as DNA, the CDR3 is TGTGCCAGCTCAGAGGGTACAGTCTATGGCTACACCTTC.

The CDR3 DNA follows: TGTGCCAGCAGGACCACAGGGATCTATGGCTACACCTTC. Amino acid sequence: CASRTTGIYGYTF. The chain is built from TRBV6-5 and TRBJ1-2; tentative D call: TRBD1 (6 bases). The CDR3 sequence is 13 residues long. V lost 6 bases and J 4 bases, leaving 12 bases between the germline ends. The germline CDR1 and CDR2 sequences are MNHEY and SVGAGI.

This chain joins TRBV5-4 and TRBJ1-3; D uncertain. The CDR3 covers 15 residues. V was cut by 0 bases and J by 0 bases, with 7 bases left in between. Germline V gene lookup returns CDR1 SGHNT and CDR2 YYREEE (reference sequence). The CDR3 DNA follows: TGTGCCAGCAGCTTGGCACTGAACTCTGGAAACACCATATATTTT. Its translation: CASSLALNSGNTIYF.

The chain links TRBV5-5 to TRBJ1-2; D call uncertain. V dropped 1 base and J dropped 0 bases, with 13 bases sitting between them. The CDR3 length is 16 residues. Germline V gives CDR1 SGHKS, CDR2 YYEKEE (reference sequence). The CDR3 DNA is TGTGCCAGCAGCTTGTTGTCCGTGCAAGCTAACTATGGCTACACCTTC. It is translated as CASSLLSVQANYGYTF. The whole variable domain, remainder taken from reference TRBV5-5 and TRBJ1-2, is DAGVTQSPTHLIKTRGQQVTLRCSPISGHKSVSWYQQVLGQGPQFIFQYYEKEERGRGNFPDRFSARQFPNYSSELNVNALLLGDSALYLCASSLLSVQANYGYTFGSGTRLTVV.

CDR3: CASSGDWVGDTQYF. CDR3 DNA sequence: TGTGCCAGCAGCGGGGATTGGGTGGGGGATACCCAGTACTTC. The rearrangement uses TRBV9 and TRBJ2-5, with D perhaps being TRBD1 or TRBD2 (5 bases each). The CDR3 is made up of 14 amino acids. Germline V gene data show CDR1 as SGDLS and CDR2 as YYNGEE. Trimming took 3 bases from V and 8 from J, leaving 17 bases between them. Combining the CDR3 with reference TRBV9 and TRBJ2-5 gives the whole variable domain DSGVTQTPKHLITATGQRVTLRCSPRSGDLSVYWYQQSLDQGLQFLIQYYNGEERAKGNILERFSAQQFPDLHSELNLSSLELGDSALYFCASSGDWVGDTQYFGPGTRLLVL.

The chain has TRBV9 and TRBJ1-5; 8 nucleotides agree with TRBD1. Germline V gene lookup returns CDR1 SGDLS and CDR2 YYNGEE. The CDR3 extends over 14 amino acids. The J segment lost 1 base and the V segment lost 3 bases, leaving 0 bases of the junction unmatched. Here the CDR3 DNA reads TGTGCCAGCAGCGGGACAGGGAGCAATCAGCCCCAGCATTTT. Residues: CASSGTGSNQPQHF.

The chain recombines TRBV10-3 with TRBJ1-2, with 8 positions matching TRBD1. This CDR3 spans 12 amino acids. CDR1 is ENHRY and CDR2 is SYGVKD in the germline V gene. V shed 3 bases and J 13 bases; nucleotides not matched to a gene: 7. The CDR3 DNA follows: TGTGCCATCAGTGAACCGGGACAGGCAGGCACCTTC. The encoded protein is CAISEPGQAGTF.

This chain joins TRBV5-1 and TRBJ2-2, with D hard to call. The germline V gene encodes CDR1 SGHRS and CDR2 YFSETQ. The CDR3 extends over 15 amino acids. Trimming pared 0 bases from V and 2 bases from J, leaving 8 bases between. This chain's CDR3 is CASSLERVNTGELFF. The CDR3 nucleotides read TGCGCCAGCAGCTTGGAAAGGGTAAACACCGGGGAGCTGTTTTTT. The full variable domain, with the rest looked up from reference TRBV5-1 and TRBJ2-2, is KAGVTQTPRYLIKTRGQQVTLSCSPISGHRSVSWYQQTPGQGLQFLFEYFSETQRNKGNFPGRFSGRQFSNSRSEMNVSTLELGDSALYLCASSLERVNTGELFFGEGSRLTVL.

The chain couples TRBV9 to TRBJ2-1, with a possible D match to TRBD1 (6 bases). CDR3 length: 16 residues. Germline CDR1 and CDR2: SGDLS and YYNGEE. V was cut by 4 bases and J by 5 bases, with 19 bases left in between. The CDR3 loop reads CASSPSVRGYNNEQFF. CDR3 nucleotide sequence: TGTGCCAGCAGCCCTAGTGTCAGGGGCTATAACAATGAGCAGTTCTTC.

This clone was picked up a small number of times. J is TRBJ2-7 and V is TRBV9, with TRBD2 matching 10 bases. Trimming at V came to 0 bases and at J to 0 bases, leaving 6 bases not matched to a gene. CDR1 and CDR2 (germline): SGDLS, YYNGEE. CDR3 length: 17 amino acids. The CDR3 nucleotides are TGTGCCAGCAGCGTAGGGGCTAGCGGGGGTAACTCCTACGAGCAGTACTTC. It yields the protein CASSVGASGGNSYEQYF.